One and the same sample provided the 3 T cell receptor beta chains below, sequenced in a study of T-cell reconstitution after alpha-beta-depleted transplantation in children (dated by TCRdb to 2015 to 2016). Receptors were amplified or captured by PCR. TCRdb lists the instrument as Illumina HiSeq 2500. TCR libraries were prepared with molecular barcoding, using unique molecular identifiers to normalize TCRbeta repertoire quantification. TCRdb itself trimmed the public reads at Q25 with fastp, ran MiXCR and retained productive beta chains. One record per CDR3 amino acid sequence lists the most common genes and DNA. Present in this sample are about 610,000 distinct CDR3 sequences, about 11% of which were seen just once. The ten largest make up 4% to 5% of the sample. The source was PBMCs from the stem cell graft donor, collected from the stem cell graft. The receptor source for this set is a human donor who donated a stem cell graft to a child with acute myeloid leukemia.

The gene calls are TRBV11-3 and TRBJ2-5; 9 positions match TRBD1. Trimming took 5 bases from V and 2 from J; bases not matched to a gene: 6. There are 15 residues in the CDR3. Germline CDR1 reads SGHNT; CDR2 reads YENEEA. The CDR3 nucleotides are TGTGCCAGCAGCGGAGGGACAGGGCTACAAGAGACCCAGTACTTC. Residues: CASSGGTGLQETQYF.

The chain couples TRBV30 to TRBJ2-1; D is possibly TRBD1 (6 bases). The CDR3 has 17 residues. Trimming took 3 bases from V and 2 from J, leaving 20 bases between them. CDR1 and CDR2 from the germline V gene are GTSNPN and SVGIG (reference sequence). The CDR3 loop is CAWRGGTGTPTYNEQFF. CDR3 DNA sequence: TGTGCCTGGAGAGGGGGTACGGGGACACCTACCTACAATGAGCAGTTCTTC.

This clonotype was picked up a small number of times. In DNA form, the CDR3 reads TGTGCCAGCAGCCACGATACAGGGGGAACTGAAGCTTTCTTT. This encodes CASSHDTGGTEAFF. The chain joins TRBV14 to TRBJ1-1, with 8 bases matching TRBD1. Germline V gene lookup returns CDR1 SGHDN and CDR2 FVKESK. V gave up 3 bases and J gave up 5 bases; unmatched junction bases: 5. The CDR3 is made up of 14 amino acids.